The T cell receptor beta chain described here comes from a study of T cells after yellow fever vaccination (dated by TCRdb to about 2019). Concerning the study at large: The SMART-Seq v4 Ultra Low Input RNA kit was used to prepare libraries from fractions with low cell numbers. Two healthy male donors made up the cohort, one aged 18 to 30 years and the other aged 30 to 40 years. To follow T-cell clones before and after primary and booster YFV17D yellow fever vaccination, bulk TCR alpha and beta repertoires were sequenced over time. Bulk PBMC replicates and cell subsets were isolated from blood drawn at multiple timepoints before and after both primary and secondary immunization. Results and caveats for the whole study, not just this receptor: Computational filtering was required because FACS-sorted repertoires could contain abundant contaminating clonotypes from the bulk population. Because the study included only two donors, the extent to which the findings can be generalized is limited. After the booster, most of the clones that had expanded following primary vaccination were detected again (almost 98% of CD4 and more than 85% of CD8), which suggests that memory was broadly maintained. A small fraction of clonotypes appeared in both the CD4 and CD8 compartments, likely as a result of convergent recombination. Compared with the primary T-cell response, the secondary T-cell response was weaker but faster, peaking on day 5 rather than day 15.

The intended sense of this specimen's treatment or condition label: live attenuated yellow fever vaccine strain. PBMCs were isolated from peripheral blood using a standard Ficoll-Paque protocol. Dynabeads CD4 and CD8 positive selection kits were used to isolate CD4 and CD8 T-cell fractions. TriZol was used to extract RNA from bulk PBMCs, CD4 and CD8 fractions, and dextramer-positive and dextramer-negative fractions. The sample was run on an Illumina NovaSeq 6000. Synthesis of TCR cDNA relied on 5'RACE template switching, a step that introduced a universal primer site along with unique molecular identifiers. Priming of cDNA synthesis was performed from both the TCR alpha and TCR beta constant segments. Library amplification used two PCR steps, and the second PCR step added sample barcodes and sequencing adapters. Sequencing of libraries was performed on Illumina HiSeq 2500 (2x100 bp) or NovaSeq (2x150 bp). The study's own analysis went as follows. Demultiplexing of reads and collapsing into UMI consensus sequences were performed with MIGEC, and V(D)J alignment was carried out with MiXCR. Using edgeR on replicate PBMC samples, clonotypes were called vaccine-responding if FDR was below 0.01 and the log2 fold change was above 5 up to day 15. Each bulk clonotype was labeled CD4 or CD8 based on which sequenced repertoire, CD4 or CD8, contained the clonotype at higher abundance. TCRdb itself trimmed the public reads at Q25 with fastp, ran MiXCR and retained productive beta chains. Each entry merges the rows of one CDR3 protein and shows their most common DNA and genes. TCRdb's processing, not the authors', yielded these V and J calls. This sample is represented by about 170,000 distinct CDR3 sequences; about 11% of them were singletons. The ten top clones hold just over 35% of the sample.

Comments on this clonotype: What this receptor recognizes is not known. Base qualities are missing; no much larger clone stands one base away.

The CDR3 runs 14 amino acids, cysteine and phenylalanine included. Only CDR3 DNA is held: 42 bases, read in frame from base 1. The germline V gene gives CDR1 as ENHRY and CDR2 as SYGVKD. Deletion took 10 bases off V and 4 bases off J, with a span of 14 bases between the germline ends. The origin of this receptor is a man younger than 35 who received the YFV17D yellow fever vaccine. The sequencing used CD8+ T cells sorted from PBMCs, collected 15 days after the yellow fever booster vaccination. The rearrangement combines TRBV10-3 with TRBJ1-6; the D gene is perhaps TRBD1, on 5 matching bases. The DNA sequence is given as TGTGCCACGATGCGGGACTATTATAATTCACCCCTCCACTTT. Its protein is CATMRDYYNSPLHF.